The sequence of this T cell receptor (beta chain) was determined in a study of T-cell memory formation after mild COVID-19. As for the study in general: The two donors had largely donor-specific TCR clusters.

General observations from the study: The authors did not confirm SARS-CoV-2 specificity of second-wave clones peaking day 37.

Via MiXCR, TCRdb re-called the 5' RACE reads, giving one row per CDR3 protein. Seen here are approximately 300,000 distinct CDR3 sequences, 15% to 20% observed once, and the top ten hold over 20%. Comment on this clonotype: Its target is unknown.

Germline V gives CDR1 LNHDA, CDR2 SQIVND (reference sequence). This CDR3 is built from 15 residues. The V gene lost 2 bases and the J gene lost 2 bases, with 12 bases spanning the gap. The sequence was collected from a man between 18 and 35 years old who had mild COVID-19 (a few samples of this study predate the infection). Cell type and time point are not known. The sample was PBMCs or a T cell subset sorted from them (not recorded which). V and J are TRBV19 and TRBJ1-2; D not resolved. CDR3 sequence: CASSISPFGNYGYTF. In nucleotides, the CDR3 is TGTGCCAGTAGTATATCCCCTTTCGGGAACTATGGCTACACCTTC.